The present T cell receptor (beta chain) was sequenced within a study of cytomegalovirus exposure and HLA in healthy donors. Study-wide points: A prior analysis recorded that most TCR beta V segments were productive about 87% or about 30% of the time. The dataset shows that most TCR sequences were rare, while some public TCRs occurred in many donors. Among TCR beta chains, those listed as cytomegalovirus-associated numbered over 150.

A multiplex PCR was run with 60 Vbeta primers and 13 Jbeta primers. As processed by the authors: A later analysis tallied roughly 77 million unique TCR beta chains, about 9.9 million of them shared. Profiled with immunoSEQ multiplex PCR; TCRdb holds only in-frame clones, not every one. That table furnishes V, J and clone size, whereas the DNA furnished D and trimming. The sample lists 280,000 or so clones; roughly 90% were seen once. Turning to this clone: Its antigen is unidentified.

The J segment lost 0 bases and the V segment lost 6 bases, leaving 2 bases of the junction unmatched. Germline loops: CDR1 MNHNY, CDR2 SVGAGI (reference sequence). CDR3 length: 13 amino acids. The V call is TRBV6-6, the J call TRBJ2-7, with 7 nucleotides matching TRBD1. This TCR was sampled from a woman aged 18 to 35 in good health and CMV-seronegative. Sequencing was carried out using PBMCs. Here the CDR3 reads CASRGQSSYEQYF. In DNA form, the CDR3 reads TGTGCCAGCAGGGGACAGAGCTCCTACGAGCAGTACTTC.